These T cell receptor beta chains were read from a single sample in a study of T cells in localized non-small cell lung cancer. Data came from immunoSEQ multiplex PCR; TCRdb stores just in-frame clones and leaves some out. In the table there are some 25,000 clones, approximately 86% of which are singletons. The sample here was peripheral blood, taken before any cancer treatment. These receptors came from a female donor at least 60 years old with stage I lung adenocarcinoma. Each CDR3 is given with its conserved first and last residue. Each record gives: V gene, J gene, CDR3 protein.

V: TRBV18
J: TRBJ1-5
CDR3: CASSPGQNQPQHF

V: TRBV2
J: TRBJ1-5
CDR3: CASTWDKGQPQHF

V: TRBV19
J: TRBJ1-1
CDR3: CASKGGKKDTEAFF

V: TRBV6-1
J: TRBJ2-4
CDR3: CASRGTGGSNIQYF

V: TRBV18
J: TRBJ2-7
CDR3: CASVQVLEDEQYF

V: TRBV5-1
J: TRBJ1-1
CDR3: CASSDRGEAFF

V: TRBV5-1
J: TRBJ2-5
CDR3: CASSLTGYETQYF

V: TRBV19
J: TRBJ2-5
CDR3: CASSRTGDQMETQYF

V: TRBV19
J: TRBJ1-2
CDR3: CASSHRGAGNYGYTF

V: TRBV7-9
J: TRBJ2-3
CDR3: CASSKGRTGGTDTQYF

V: TRBV27
J: TRBJ2-1
CDR3: CASSLSPLYNEQFF

V: TRBV5-1
J: TRBJ2-7
CDR3: CASSLIAGDSYEQYF

V: TRBV23-1
J: TRBJ2-5
CDR3: CASMRGPSEGVETQYF

V: TRBV11-3
J: TRBJ2-2
CDR3: CASSLIRTGELFF

V: TRBV7-2
J: TRBJ1-2
CDR3: CASSLEASANYGYTF

V: TRBV5-4
J: TRBJ2-7
CDR3: CASSSWDRGLREQYF

V: TRBV6-4
J: TRBJ1-2
CDR3: CASSENGNYGYTF

V: TRBV19
J: -
CDR3: CASSTGLRPSYEQYF

V: TRBV28
J: TRBJ1-2
CDR3: CASSLTGNNYGYTF

V: TRBV2
J: TRBJ1-4
CDR3: CASSGSATNEKLFF

V: TRBV30
J: TRBJ2-2
CDR3: CAWMGGPGTGELFF

V: TRBV27
J: TRBJ2-1
CDR3: CASSFGSYNEQFF

V: TRBV7-2
J: TRBJ1-1
CDR3: CASSLGLRTEAFF

V: TRBV5-1
J: TRBJ2-1
CDR3: CASSWSPGLAGYNEQFF

V: TRBV30
J: TRBJ2-1
CDR3: CAWSVLNEQFF

V: TRBV11-2
J: TRBJ1-4
CDR3: CASRDKGRINEKLFF

V: TRBV10-2
J: TRBJ2-2
CDR3: CASWDRNTGELFF

V: TRBV7-3
J: TRBJ1-1
CDR3: CASSPYRGTEAFF

V: TRBV7-6
J: TRBJ1-2
CDR3: CASSRQGEGKHGYTF

V: TRBV5-1
J: TRBJ1-1
CDR3: CASSYGQGNTEAFF

V: TRBV6-1
J: TRBJ1-1
CDR3: CASSDHLVAPEAFF

V: TRBV11-3
J: TRBJ1-1
CDR3: CASSEWGGENTEAFF

V: TRBV14
J: TRBJ2-5
CDR3: CASSQVAGVVGTQYF

V: TRBV19
J: TRBJ1-2
CDR3: CASSISGVYGYTF

V: TRBV13
J: TRBJ2-1
CDR3: CASSLAGSYNEQFF

V: TRBV7-9
J: TRBJ2-3
CDR3: CASAAALTDTQYF

V: TRBV15
J: TRBJ2-7
CDR3: CATSSDRDGVYEQYF

V: TRBV19
J: TRBJ2-2
CDR3: CASSSAANTGELFF

V: TRBV12-2
J: TRBJ1-1
CDR3: CASRPILQAVGGTEAFF

V: TRBV30
J: TRBJ1-3
CDR3: CAWSVLRRGSGNTIYF

V: TRBV5-1
J: TRBJ1-4
CDR3: CASSLVGGGEKLFF

V: TRBV5-1
J: TRBJ1-1
CDR3: CASSLGDRAGSEAFF

V: TRBV30
J: TRBJ1-6
CDR3: CAWSVGQGASYNSPLHF

V: TRBV7-3
J: TRBJ1-4
CDR3: CASSPGQGNEKLFF

V: TRBV30
J: TRBJ2-7
CDR3: CAWIPGQGVAYEQYF

V: TRBV27
J: TRBJ1-5
CDR3: CASGRGPFSNQPQHF

V: TRBV6-5
J: TRBJ1-1
CDR3: CASRLRDLNTEAFF

V: TRBV27
J: TRBJ2-2
CDR3: CASSLPGAGELFF

V: TRBV6-1
J: TRBJ2-2
CDR3: CASRTGSWRTGELFF

V: TRBV5-4
J: TRBJ2-7
CDR3: CASSLGSQRGEQYF

V: TRBV5-1
J: TRBJ1-1
CDR3: CASRQTGGRTEAFF

V: TRBV19
J: TRBJ1-6
CDR3: CASTSDGNSPLHF

V: TRBV11-3
J: TRBJ1-1
CDR3: CASSPYGRKNTEAFF

V: TRBV28
J: TRBJ2-3
CDR3: CASNAPGLATDTQYF

V: TRBV19
J: TRBJ1-2
CDR3: CASSMTANYGYTF